Described below is a single TCR beta chain sequence and its context. Antigen unknown. The sample is drawn from a study of CD8+CD57+ T cells in acquired aplastic anemia. The TCR beta profiling, which covered VDJ combination and CDR3 sequence, was carried out using genomic DNA as the template. One entry per CDR3 protein, called by TCRdb with MiXCR from the reads. The table has under 250,000 distinct CDR3 sequences, roughly 60% seen once. Patients who underwent sequencing had shown CD8+CD57+ cell expansion by flow cytometry. There are 15 residues in the CDR3. Unmatched junction bases numbered 8, after V lost 5 bases and J lost 5 bases. Germline V gene data show CDR1 as MNHNY and CDR2 as SVGAGI (reference sequence). Points from the study as a whole: Researchers reported that CD8+ Simpson's diversity was not significantly different in patients versus controls.

This sequence joins TRBV6-6 and TRBJ2-7; TRBD1 aligns across 11 bases. This clonotype was sampled from a human donor with aplastic anemia. The sequenced sample was sorted CD4+, CD8+, or CD8+CD57+ T cells (not recorded which) from PBMCs. The CDR3: CASSEAGQGADEQYF. The CDR3 coding sequence is TGTGCCAGCAGTGAAGCCGGACAGGGGGCAGACGAGCAGTACTTC.